Each of the 20 T cell receptor beta chains below was sequenced from the same sample in a study of identical twins. From the 5' RACE reads, TCRdb called clonotypes with MiXCR, one entry per CDR3 protein. The table has hundreds of thousands of distinct CDR3 sequences, around 8.8% seen once. This same sample was also taken into another study, of yellow fever vaccine responses in identical twins.

The sequenced sample was memory (CD45RO+) T cells sorted from blood. The origin of the receptors is a woman younger than 30 in good health.

This clonotype was detected only a few times. This chain uses TRBV6-4 with TRBJ2-3, with a weak D call TRBD1 (6 bases). Germline V CDR1 and CDR2: MRHNA, SNTAGT. With 6 bases removed from V and 2 bases from J, the gap between germline ends came to 15 bases. The length of the CDR3 is 15 residues. This CDR3 reads CASSPFRDTTDTQYF. The CDR3 nucleotides are TGTGCCAGCAGCCCTTTTCGGGACACCACAGATACGCAGTATTTT.

The chain is built from TRBV20-1 and TRBJ2-1; tentative D call: TRBD2 (6 bases). Germline V gene sequence: CDR1 DFQATT, CDR2 SNEGSKA (reference sequence). This CDR3 comprises 10 residues. CDR3 protein: CSPAGNEQFF. The CDR3 bases are TGCAGCCCGGCGGGAAATGAGCAGTTCTTC.

The chain is built from TRBV20-1 and TRBJ2-5, with D unclear. V was clipped by 1 base and J by 4 bases, with 16 bases between them. Germline V CDR1 and CDR2: DFQATT, SNEGSKA (reference sequence). The CDR3 spans 15 residues. The CDR3 here is CSARAERGPRETQYF. The CDR3 DNA is TGCAGTGCTAGAGCCGAAAGAGGACCGAGAGAGACCCAGTACTTC.

This chain joins TRBV5-5 and TRBJ1-4; D gene ambiguous. The CDR3 runs 16 residues. Trimming cost V 2 bases and J 8 bases, with 19 bases left between them. Germline V lookup: CDR1 SGHKS, CDR2 YYEKEE (reference sequence). Here the CDR3 reads CASSLGTLVSEEKLFF. The CDR3 DNA reads as TGTGCCAGCAGCTTAGGCACCCTGGTATCAGAGGAAAAACTGTTTTTT. Together with reference TRBV5-5 and TRBJ1-4, the CDR3 gives the full variable domain: DAGVTQSPTHLIKTRGQQVTLRCSPISGHKSVSWYQQVLGQGPQFIFQYYEKEERGRGNFPDRFSARQFPNYSSELNVNALLLGDSALYLCASSLGTLVSEEKLFFGSGTQLSVL.

This clonotype was seen many times. The rearrangement uses TRBV27 and TRBJ2-2; D uncertain. V shed 6 bases and J shed 4 bases, with 9 bases lying between them. The CDR3 extends over 13 amino acids. CDR1 MNHEY and CDR2 SMNVEV come from the germline V gene (reference sequence). The CDR3 region has the DNA TGTGCCAGCAGAAACAGTCCCACCGGGGAGCTGTTTTTT. Amino acid sequence: CASRNSPTGELFF.

This clonotype was observed a handful of times. This rearrangement joins TRBV5-1 to TRBJ2-5, with a tentative D call TRBD1 (6 bases). This CDR3 has 14 residues. In germline, CDR1 is SGHRS, CDR2 YFSETQ. V was clipped by 0 bases and J by 4 bases, with 10 bases between them. The CDR3: CASSLDRAGETQYF. In DNA, the CDR3 is TGCGCCAGCAGCTTGGACAGGGCCGGAGAGACCCAGTACTTC.

This clonotype was seen many times. The chain employs TRBV6-1 and TRBJ2-1, with 9 bases lining up with TRBD1. The CDR3 consists of 16 residues. V shed 6 bases and J 9 bases; nucleotides not matched to a gene: 15. The germline CDR1 and CDR2 sequences are MNHNS and SASEGT. Written as DNA, the CDR3 is TGTGCCAGCAGCAAAACTTTACCGGGACAGGGTGGTGAGCAGTTCTTC. Its translation: CASSKTLPGQGGEQFF.

This clonotype was seen ten or more times. The CDR3 region has the DNA TGTGCCAGCAGTTCAGCGGGTATGAACACTGAAGCTTTCTTT. It specifies CASSSAGMNTEAFF. The chain joins TRBV27 to TRBJ1-1; no clear D gene. Germline CDR1 MNHEY, CDR2 SMNVEV (reference sequence). Trimming stripped 4 bases from V and 0 bases from J, with 9 bases between. The CDR3 has 14 amino acids.

In this sample, this clonotype turned up many times. V and J are TRBV24-1 and TRBJ2-1, with TRBD1 matching over 10 bases. This CDR3 is 16 amino acids long. Germline values: CDR1 KGHDR, CDR2 SFDVKD. Germline trimming cut 3 bases from V and 4 bases from J; bases unmatched to any gene: 5. Written as DNA, the CDR3 is TGTGCCACCAGTGATGACCGGGACAGGGGATACAATGAGCAGTTCTTC. This sequence encodes CATSDDRDRGYNEQFF.

The table lists this clonotype with many counts. This chain links TRBV9 with TRBJ1-2, with a possible D match to TRBD1 (5 bases). The CDR3 has 14 amino acids. Trimming took 4 bases from V and 6 from J, leaving 16 bases between them. CDR1 SGDLS and CDR2 YYNGEE come from the germline V gene. The CDR3 region has the DNA TGTGCCAGCAGCCCCTTTGGGGGGGAGGATGGCTACACCTTC. Translating it yields CASSPFGGEDGYTF.

This clonotype was counted ten times or more. The CDR3 region is CASSYKDYNSPLHF. DNA for the CDR3: TGTGCCAGCAGTTACAAGGACTATAATTCACCCCTCCACTTT. The chain joins TRBV6-5 to TRBJ1-6, with D unclear. Trimming cost V 2 bases and J 3 bases, with 5 bases left between them. Germline values: CDR1 MNHEY, CDR2 SVGAGI. The CDR3 contains 14 residues.

Many counts were recorded for this clonotype. V and J are TRBV5-1 and TRBJ1-6, with D perhaps matching TRBD1 (5 bases). The CDR3 has 15 amino acids. The germline gives CDR1 SGHRS, CDR2 YFSETQ. Deletions cut 4 bases from V and 2 bases from J, with 10 bases between. The DNA for the CDR3 is TGCGCCAGCAGCCCCGGACAAGCCTATAATTCACCCCTCCACTTT. Its protein product is CASSPGQAYNSPLHF.

This clonotype was recorded many times. The rearrangement uses TRBV6-2 or TRBV6-3 and TRBJ2-1, with TRBD1 identical over 9 bases. The CDR3 loop spans 19 amino acids. With V trimmed by 2 bases and J by 1 base, 12 bases remained unmatched. The germline V gene encodes CDR1 MNHEY and CDR2 SVGEGT. The CDR3 reads CASSYPTGGVPGSYNEQFF. In nucleotides, the CDR3 is TGTGCCAGCAGTTACCCCACAGGGGGCGTTCCGGGATCCTACAATGAGCAGTTCTTC.

This clonotype appeared many times. This chain connects TRBV11-2 to TRBJ2-3, with a possible D match to TRBD2 (5 bases). The CDR3 totals 14 residues. V lost 1 base and J lost 4, with 9 bases in between. In germline, CDR1 is SGHAT, CDR2 FQNNGV. CDR3 DNA sequence: TGTGCCAGCAGCTTAGGGATAGCGTCAGATACGCAGTATTTT. It specifies CASSLGIASDTQYF.

This clonotype was seen a handful of times. The chain combines TRBV20-1 with TRBJ2-7; 11 bases align to TRBD2. Germline CDR1 DFQATT, CDR2 SNEGSKA (reference sequence). This CDR3 comprises 13 residues. V gave up 8 bases and J gave up 5 bases; unmatched junction bases: 8. The chain's CDR3 is CSFRSGRAHEQYF. In DNA form, the CDR3 reads TGCAGTTTCCGTAGCGGGAGGGCCCACGAGCAGTACTTC.

V is TRBV20-1 and J is TRBJ2-1; 8 bases fit TRBD2. Germline lookup yields CDR1 DFQATT and CDR2 SNEGSKA (reference sequence). This CDR3 has 14 residues. V shed 6 bases and J 2 bases; nucleotides not matched to a gene: 6. This chain's CDR3 is CSALAGLTYNEQFF. CDR3 nucleotide sequence: TGCAGTGCCTTAGCGGGGTTGACCTACAATGAGCAGTTCTTC.

This clonotype was recorded many times. This chain joins TRBV29-1 and TRBJ2-4; 9 bases fit TRBD1. The ends lost 2 bases at V and 6 bases at J; junction bases unmatched: 2. The CDR3 is made up of 13 amino acids. Germline-derived CDR1 and CDR2 are SQVTM and ANQGSEA. Here the CDR3 reads CSVEPDRGNIQYF. The CDR3 DNA follows: TGCAGCGTTGAACCGGACAGGGGAAACATTCAGTACTTC. The whole variable domain, filled in from reference TRBV29-1 and TRBJ2-4, reads SAVISQKPSRDICQRGTSLTIQCQVDSQVTMMFWYRQQPGQSLTLIATANQGSEATYESGFVIDKFPISRPNLTFSTLTVSNMSPEDSSIYLCSVEPDRGNIQYFGAGTRLSVL.

This clonotype was observed a few times. CDR3 DNA: TGTGCCAGCAGCCAACGCCCCTTAGTCGAGCAGTACTTC. It encodes CASSQRPLVEQYF. This chain joins TRBV7-2 and TRBJ2-7; D gene uncertain. Germline V lookup: CDR1 SGHTA, CDR2 FQGNSA. This CDR3 spans 13 amino acids. Trimming took off 5 bases at V and 6 bases at J, with 14 bases between the two ends.

This clonotype has at least ten counts. This chain joins TRBV12-3 or TRBV12-4 and TRBJ1-5; no clear D. V was cut by 5 bases and J by 4 bases, with 6 bases left in between. CDR3 size: 12 residues. DNA for the CDR3: TGTGCCAGCAGTATTCAAAATCAGCCCCAGCATTTT. Amino acid sequence: CASSIQNQPQHF.

V gene TRBV20-1 combines with J gene TRBJ2-1; TRBD2 agrees at 8 bases. The length of the CDR3 is 14 residues. J gave up 0 bases and V 4 bases, and 2 bases lay outside the gene matches. CDR1 is DFQATT and CDR2 is SNEGSKA in the germline V gene (reference sequence). CDR3 nucleotide sequence: TGCAGTGCTAAAAGCGGGGGCTCCTACAATGAGCAGTTCTTC. This gives the protein CSAKSGGSYNEQFF.